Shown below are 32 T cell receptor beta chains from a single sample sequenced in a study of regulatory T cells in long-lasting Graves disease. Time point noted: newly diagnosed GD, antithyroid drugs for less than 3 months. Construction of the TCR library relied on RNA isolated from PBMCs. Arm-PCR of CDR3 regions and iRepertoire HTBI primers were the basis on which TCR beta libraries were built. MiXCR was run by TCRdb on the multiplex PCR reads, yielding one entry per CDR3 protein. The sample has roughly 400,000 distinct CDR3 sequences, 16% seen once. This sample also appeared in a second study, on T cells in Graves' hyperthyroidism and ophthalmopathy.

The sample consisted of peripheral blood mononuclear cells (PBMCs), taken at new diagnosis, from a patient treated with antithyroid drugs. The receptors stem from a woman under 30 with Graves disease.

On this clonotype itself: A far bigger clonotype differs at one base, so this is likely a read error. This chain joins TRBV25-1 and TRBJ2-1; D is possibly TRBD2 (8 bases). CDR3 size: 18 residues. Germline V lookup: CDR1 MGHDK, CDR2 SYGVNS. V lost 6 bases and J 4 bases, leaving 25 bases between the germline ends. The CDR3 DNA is TGTGCCAGCAGCCCCGGGACTAACGGGAGGGGGCTTTACAATGAGCAGTTCTTC. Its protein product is CASSPGTNGRGLYNEQFF.

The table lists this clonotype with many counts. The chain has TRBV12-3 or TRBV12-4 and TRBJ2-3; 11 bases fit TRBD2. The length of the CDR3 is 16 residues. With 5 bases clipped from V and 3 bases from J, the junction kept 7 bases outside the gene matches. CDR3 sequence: CASSPVSGRGTDTQYF. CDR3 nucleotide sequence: TGTGCCAGCAGTCCCGTTAGCGGGAGGGGGACAGATACGCAGTATTTT.

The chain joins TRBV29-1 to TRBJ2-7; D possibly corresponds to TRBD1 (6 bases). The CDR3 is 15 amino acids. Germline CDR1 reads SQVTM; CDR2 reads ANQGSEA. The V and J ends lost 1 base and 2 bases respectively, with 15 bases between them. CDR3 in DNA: TGCAGCGTTGAAGTTTGGCAGGGGACCACCTACGAGCAGTACTTC. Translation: CSVEVWQGTTYEQYF.

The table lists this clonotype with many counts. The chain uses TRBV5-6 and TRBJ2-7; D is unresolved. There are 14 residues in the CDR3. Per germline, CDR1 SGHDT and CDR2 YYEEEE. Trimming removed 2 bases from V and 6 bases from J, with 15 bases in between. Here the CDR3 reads CASSFGASGSEQYF. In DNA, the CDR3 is TGTGCCAGCAGCTTTGGCGCGTCTGGCTCCGAGCAGTACTTC.

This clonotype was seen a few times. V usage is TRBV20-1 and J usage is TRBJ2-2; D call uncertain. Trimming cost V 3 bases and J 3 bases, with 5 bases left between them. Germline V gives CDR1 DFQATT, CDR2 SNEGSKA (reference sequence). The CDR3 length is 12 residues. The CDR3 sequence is CSASPDTGELFF. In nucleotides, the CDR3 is TGCAGTGCTAGCCCGGACACCGGGGAGCTGTTTTTT.

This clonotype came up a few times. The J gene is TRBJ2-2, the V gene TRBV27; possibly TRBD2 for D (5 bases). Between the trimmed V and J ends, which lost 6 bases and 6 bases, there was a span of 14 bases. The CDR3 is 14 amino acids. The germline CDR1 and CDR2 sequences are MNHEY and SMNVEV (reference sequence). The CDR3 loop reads CASSLETSSGELFF. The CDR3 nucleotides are TGTGCCAGCAGCCTTGAAACTAGTTCCGGGGAGCTGTTTTTT.

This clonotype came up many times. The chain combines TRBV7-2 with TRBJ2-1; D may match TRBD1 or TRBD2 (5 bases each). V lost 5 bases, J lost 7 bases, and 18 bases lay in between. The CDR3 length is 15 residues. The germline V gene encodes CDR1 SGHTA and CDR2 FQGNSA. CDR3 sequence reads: CASSPHGTEGNEQFF. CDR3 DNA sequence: TGTGCCAGCAGCCCCCACGGGACGGAAGGGAATGAGCAGTTCTTC.

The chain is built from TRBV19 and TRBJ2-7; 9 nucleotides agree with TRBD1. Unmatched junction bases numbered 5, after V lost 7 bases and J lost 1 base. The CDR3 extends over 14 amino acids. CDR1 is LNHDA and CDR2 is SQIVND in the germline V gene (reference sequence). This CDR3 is CASTRTGASYEQYF. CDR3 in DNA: TGTGCCAGTACGCGGACAGGGGCGTCCTACGAGCAGTACTTC.

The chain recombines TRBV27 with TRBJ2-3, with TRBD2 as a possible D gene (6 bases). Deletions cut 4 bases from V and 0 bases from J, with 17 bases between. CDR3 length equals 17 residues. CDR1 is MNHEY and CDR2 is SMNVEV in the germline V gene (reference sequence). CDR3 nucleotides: TGTGCCAGCAGTTACGGGACTTTCGGTGCTAGCACAGATACGCAGTATTTT. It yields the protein CASSYGTFGASTDTQYF.

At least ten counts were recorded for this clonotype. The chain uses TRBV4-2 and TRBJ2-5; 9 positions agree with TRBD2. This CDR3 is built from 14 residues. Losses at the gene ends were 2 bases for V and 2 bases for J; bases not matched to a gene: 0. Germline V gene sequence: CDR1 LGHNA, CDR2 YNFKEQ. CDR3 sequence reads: CASSQLAGQETQYF. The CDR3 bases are TGTGCCAGCAGCCAACTAGCGGGGCAAGAGACCCAGTACTTC.

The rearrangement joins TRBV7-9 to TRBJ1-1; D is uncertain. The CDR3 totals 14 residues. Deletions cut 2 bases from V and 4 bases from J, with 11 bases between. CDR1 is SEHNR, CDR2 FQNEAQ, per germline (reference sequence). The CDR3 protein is CASSLRGSGTEAFF. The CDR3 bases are TGTGCCAGCAGCTTAAGAGGGAGTGGCACTGAAGCTTTCTTT.

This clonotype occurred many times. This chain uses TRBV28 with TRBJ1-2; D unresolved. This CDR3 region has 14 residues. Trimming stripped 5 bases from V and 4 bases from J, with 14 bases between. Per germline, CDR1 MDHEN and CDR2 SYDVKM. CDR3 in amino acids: CASSLAVSVYGYTF. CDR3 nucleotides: TGTGCCAGCAGTCTTGCGGTCTCGGTCTATGGCTACACCTTC.

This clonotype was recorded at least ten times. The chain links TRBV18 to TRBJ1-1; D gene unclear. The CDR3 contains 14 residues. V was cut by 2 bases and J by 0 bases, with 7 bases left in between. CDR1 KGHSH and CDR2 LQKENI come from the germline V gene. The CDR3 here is CASSPGQMNTEAFF. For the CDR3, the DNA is TGTGCCAGCTCACCAGGCCAGATGAACACTGAAGCTTTCTTT. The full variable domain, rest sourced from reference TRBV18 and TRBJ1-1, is NAGVMQNPRHLVRRRGQEARLRCSPMKGHSHVYWYRQLPEEGLKFMVYLQKENIIDESGMPKERFSAEFPKEGPSILRIQQVVRGDSAAYFCASSPGQMNTEAFFGQGTRLTVV.

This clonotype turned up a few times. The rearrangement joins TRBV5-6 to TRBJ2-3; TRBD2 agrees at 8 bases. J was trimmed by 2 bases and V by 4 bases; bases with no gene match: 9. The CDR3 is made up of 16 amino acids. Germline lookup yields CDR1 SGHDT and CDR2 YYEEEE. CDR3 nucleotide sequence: TGTGCCAGCAGCGGAACTAGCGGAGCTCCCACAGATACGCAGTATTTT. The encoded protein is CASSGTSGAPTDTQYF.

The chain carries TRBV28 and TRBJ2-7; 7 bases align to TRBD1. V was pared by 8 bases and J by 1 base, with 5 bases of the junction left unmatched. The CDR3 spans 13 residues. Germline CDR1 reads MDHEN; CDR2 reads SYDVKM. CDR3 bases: TGTGCCAGCGAAGACAGGGAGTCCTACGAGCAGTACTTC. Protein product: CASEDRESYEQYF.

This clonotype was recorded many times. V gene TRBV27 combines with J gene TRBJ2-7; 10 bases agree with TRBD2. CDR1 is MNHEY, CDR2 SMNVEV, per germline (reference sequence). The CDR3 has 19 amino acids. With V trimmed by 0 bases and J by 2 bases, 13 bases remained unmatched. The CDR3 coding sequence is TGTGCCAGCAGTTTATCGACGGCAGCCGATAGCGGGAGGCCCTACGAGCAGTACTTC. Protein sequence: CASSLSTAADSGRPYEQYF.

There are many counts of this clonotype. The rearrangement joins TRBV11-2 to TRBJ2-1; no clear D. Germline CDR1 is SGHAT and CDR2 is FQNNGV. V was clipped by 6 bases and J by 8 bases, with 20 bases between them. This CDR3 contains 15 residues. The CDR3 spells CASSITTPWTHEQFF. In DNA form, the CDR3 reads TGTGCCAGCAGTATCACTACCCCCTGGACCCATGAGCAGTTCTTC.

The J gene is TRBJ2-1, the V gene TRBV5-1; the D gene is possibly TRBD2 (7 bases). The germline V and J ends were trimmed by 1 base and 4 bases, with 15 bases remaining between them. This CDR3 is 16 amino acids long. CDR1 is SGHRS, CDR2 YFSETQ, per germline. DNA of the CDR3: TGCGCCAGCAGCTTGAGAGGACTAGGGGGTTACAATGAGCAGTTCTTC. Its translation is CASSLRGLGGYNEQFF.

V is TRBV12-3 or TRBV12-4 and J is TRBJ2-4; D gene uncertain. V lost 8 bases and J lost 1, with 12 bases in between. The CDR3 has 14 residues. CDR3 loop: CASAVALAKNIQYF. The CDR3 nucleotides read TGTGCCAGCGCCGTGGCTCTGGCCAAAAACATTCAGTACTTC.

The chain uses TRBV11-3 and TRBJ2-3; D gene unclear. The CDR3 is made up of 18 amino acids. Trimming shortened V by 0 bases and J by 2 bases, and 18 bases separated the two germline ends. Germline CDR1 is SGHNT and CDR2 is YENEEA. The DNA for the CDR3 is TGTGCCAGCAGCTTAGATCTTGGGCTGGCTGGAGACACAGATACGCAGTATTTT. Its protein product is CASSLDLGLAGDTDTQYF.

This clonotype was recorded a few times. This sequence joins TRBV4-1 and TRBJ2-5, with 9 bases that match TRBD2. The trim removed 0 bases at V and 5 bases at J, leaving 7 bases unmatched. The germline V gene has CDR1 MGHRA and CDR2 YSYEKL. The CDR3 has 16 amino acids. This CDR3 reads CASSQEIAGVGETQYF. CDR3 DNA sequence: TGCGCCAGCAGCCAAGAGATAGCGGGAGTAGGGGAGACCCAGTACTTC.

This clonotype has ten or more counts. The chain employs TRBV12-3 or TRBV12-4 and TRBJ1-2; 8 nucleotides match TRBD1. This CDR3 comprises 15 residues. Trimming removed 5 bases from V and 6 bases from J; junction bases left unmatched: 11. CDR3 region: CASSLTSTGENGYTF. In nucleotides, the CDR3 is TGTGCCAGCAGTCTGACTTCGACAGGGGAGAATGGCTACACCTTC.

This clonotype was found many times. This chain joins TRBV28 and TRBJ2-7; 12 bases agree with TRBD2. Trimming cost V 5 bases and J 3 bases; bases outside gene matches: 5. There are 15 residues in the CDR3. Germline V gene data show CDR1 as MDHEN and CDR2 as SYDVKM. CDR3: CASSPLAGGIYEQYF. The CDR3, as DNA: TGTGCCAGCAGTCCACTAGCGGGAGGAATCTACGAGCAGTACTTC.

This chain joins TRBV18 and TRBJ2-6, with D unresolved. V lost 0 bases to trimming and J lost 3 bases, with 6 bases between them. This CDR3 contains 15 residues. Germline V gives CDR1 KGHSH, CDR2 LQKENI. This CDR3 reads CASSPPWHGANVLTF. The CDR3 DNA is TGTGCCAGCTCACCACCGTGGCATGGGGCCAACGTCCTGACTTTC.

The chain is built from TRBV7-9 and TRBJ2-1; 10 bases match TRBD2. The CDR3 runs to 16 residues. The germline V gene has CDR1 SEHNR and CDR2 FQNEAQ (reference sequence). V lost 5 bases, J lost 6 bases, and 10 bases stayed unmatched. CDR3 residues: CASSPRAGGGVNEQFF. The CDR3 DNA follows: TGTGCCAGCAGCCCGCGAGCGGGAGGGGGGGTCAATGAGCAGTTCTTC.

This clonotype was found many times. DNA of the CDR3: TGTGCCAGCAGTTTATGGCGACAGGGCTCCAATTACGAGCAGTACTTC. It translates to CASSLWRQGSNYEQYF. The chain joins TRBV28 to TRBJ2-7; 7 nucleotides agree with TRBD1. The J segment lost 4 bases and the V segment lost 0 bases, leaving 9 bases of the junction unmatched. From germline, CDR1 is MDHEN and CDR2 SYDVKM. CDR3 length equals 16 residues.

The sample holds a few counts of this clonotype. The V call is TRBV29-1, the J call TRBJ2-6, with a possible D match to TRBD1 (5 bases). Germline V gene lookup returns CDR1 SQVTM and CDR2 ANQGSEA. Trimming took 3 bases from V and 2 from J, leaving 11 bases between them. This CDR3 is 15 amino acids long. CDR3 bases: TGCAGCGTTGATCAGGGAAAGACTGGGGCCAACGTCCTGACTTTC. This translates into CSVDQGKTGANVLTF.

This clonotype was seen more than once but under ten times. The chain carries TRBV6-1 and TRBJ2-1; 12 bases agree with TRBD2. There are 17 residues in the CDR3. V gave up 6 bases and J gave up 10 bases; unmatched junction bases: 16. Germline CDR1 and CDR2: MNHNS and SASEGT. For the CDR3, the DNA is TGTGCCAGCAGCCCGACTAGCGGGAGTCCCGGGGGCGGGGAGCAGTTCTTC. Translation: CASSPTSGSPGGGEQFF.

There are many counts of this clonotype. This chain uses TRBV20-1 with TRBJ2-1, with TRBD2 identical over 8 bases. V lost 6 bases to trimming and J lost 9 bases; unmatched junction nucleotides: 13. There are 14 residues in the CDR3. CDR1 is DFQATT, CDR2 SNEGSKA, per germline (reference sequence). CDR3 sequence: CSAVSGAAGGEQFF. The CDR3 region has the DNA TGCAGTGCCGTTAGCGGGGCCGCTGGGGGTGAGCAGTTCTTC.

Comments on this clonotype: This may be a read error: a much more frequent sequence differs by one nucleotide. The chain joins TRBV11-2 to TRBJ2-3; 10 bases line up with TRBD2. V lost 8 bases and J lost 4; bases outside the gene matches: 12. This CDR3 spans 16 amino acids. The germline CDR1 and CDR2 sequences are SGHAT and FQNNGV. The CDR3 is CASGRVLAGEADTQYF. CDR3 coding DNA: TGTGCCAGCGGCCGTGTGCTAGCGGGAGAGGCAGATACGCAGTATTTT.

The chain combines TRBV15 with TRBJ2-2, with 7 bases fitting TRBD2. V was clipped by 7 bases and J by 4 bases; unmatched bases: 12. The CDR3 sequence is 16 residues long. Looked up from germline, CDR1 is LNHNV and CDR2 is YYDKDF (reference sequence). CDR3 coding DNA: TGTGCCACCACCCTGGGGGGGGGAGGAACCACCGGGGAGCTGTTTTTT. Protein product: CATTLGGGGTTGELFF.

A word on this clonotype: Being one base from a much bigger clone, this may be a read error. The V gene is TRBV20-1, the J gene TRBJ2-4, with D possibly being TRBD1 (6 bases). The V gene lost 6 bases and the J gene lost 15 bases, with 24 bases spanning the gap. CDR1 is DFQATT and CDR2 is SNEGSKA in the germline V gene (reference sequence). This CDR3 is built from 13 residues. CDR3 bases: TGCAGTGCGCAACAGGGTTTATGGGAGACCCGGTACTTC. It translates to CSAQQGLWETRYF.